What follows are 30 T cell receptor beta chains derived from one specimen sequenced in a study of radiotherapy plus CTLA-4 blockade in lung cancer. Sequencing was performed with immunoSEQ multiplex PCR; in TCRdb, only in-frame clones are kept and a portion is missing. The sample yields some 73,000 clones, around 76% seen once. The specimen comprised peripheral blood, sampled from a patient treated with radiotherapy plus ipilimumab. Every receptor here comes from a human donor with non-small cell lung cancer whose response to radiotherapy plus ipilimumab could not be evaluated. Some clones in this sample may be carry-over from other donors' samples.

The V call is TRBV7-9, the J call TRBJ2-5; TRBD1 matches 9 bases. This CDR3 is built from 14 residues. Germline V gene lookup returns CDR1 SEHNR and CDR2 FQNEAQ (reference sequence). V dropped 4 bases and J dropped 7; count of bases not matched to a gene: 7. CDR3 DNA: TGTGCCAGCAGCTCGACAGGGGGTTTAGGGACCCAGTACTTC. Translation gives CASSSTGGLGTQYF.

CDR3 DNA: TGTGCCAGCAGCGTGGCTAGCGGGGGGGCTAACACCGGGGAGCTGTTTTTT. This sequence encodes CASSVASGGANTGELFF. The chain employs TRBV9 and TRBJ2-2; TRBD2 agrees at 12 bases. With V trimmed by 2 bases and J by 2 bases, 4 bases remained unmatched. Per germline, CDR1 SGDLS and CDR2 YYNGEE. The CDR3 is made up of 17 amino acids. Full variable domain (outside the CDR3, taken from reference TRBV9 and TRBJ2-2): DSGVTQTPKHLITATGQRVTLRCSPRSGDLSVYWYQQSLDQGLQFLIQYYNGEERAKGNILERFSAQQFPDLHSELNLSSLELGDSALYFCASSVASGGANTGELFFGEGSRLTVL.

The V and J genes are TRBV28 and TRBJ2-3; 9 bases agree with TRBD1. Germline trimming cut 2 bases from V and 3 bases from J; bases unmatched to any gene: 3. This CDR3 is built from 15 residues. Germline-derived CDR1 and CDR2 are MDHEN and SYDVKM. The CDR3 sequence is CASSLGTGTTDTQYF. In nucleotides, the CDR3 is TGTGCCAGCAGTTTAGGGACAGGGACGACAGATACGCAGTATTTT.

CDR3 in DNA: TGTGCCAGCAGCTCCCCTGGACAGGGGAACACTGAAGCTTTCTTT. Protein sequence: CASSSPGQGNTEAFF. The chain combines TRBV5-6 with TRBJ1-1, with 8 bases identical to TRBD1. CDR3 length: 15 residues. The V and J ends lost 3 bases and 1 base, in that order; junction bases with no gene match: 5. Germline V gene data show CDR1 as SGHDT and CDR2 as YYEEEE.

CDR3 sequence: CASNPGTGEYEQYF. The CDR3 nucleotides read TGTGCCAGCAACCCCGGGACAGGGGAATACGAGCAGTACTTC. The chain has TRBV2 and TRBJ2-7; 10 nucleotides agree with TRBD1. The germline CDR1 and CDR2 sequences are SNHLY and FYNNEI. J lost 4 bases, V lost 7 bases, and 7 bases had no gene match. The CDR3 runs 14 residues.

The chain employs TRBV18 and TRBJ2-7; TRBD1 matches 8 bases. V lost 3 bases and J lost 0; bases outside the gene matches: 4. CDR3 size: 15 residues. Germline V gives CDR1 KGHSH, CDR2 LQKENI. CDR3 DNA: TGTGCCAGCTCACCTCGGACAGGGCACTCCTACGAGCAGTACTTC. It codes for CASSPRTGHSYEQYF. Full variable domain (rest looked up from reference TRBV18 and TRBJ2-7): NAGVMQNPRHLVRRRGQEARLRCSPMKGHSHVYWYRQLPEEGLKFMVYLQKENIIDESGMPKERFSAEFPKEGPSILRIQQVVRGDSAAYFCASSPRTGHSYEQYFGPGTRLTVT.

In the case of this clone: The same CDR3 is also encoded by other DNA sequences in this sample. V is TRBV6-1 and J is TRBJ2-7, with D uncertain. V was shortened by 5 bases and J by 3 bases, with 11 bases between the two germline ends. This CDR3 region has 13 residues. CDR1 and CDR2 (germline): MNHNS, SASEGT. The CDR3: CASSQTDFYEQYF. For the CDR3, the DNA is TGTGCCAGCAGTCAGACTGATTTCTACGAGCAGTACTTC.

For this clone: In this CDR3 the conserved last residue, phenylalanine or tryptophan, is missing, so a read error is likely. This chain links TRBV7-2 with TRBJ1-2, with D hard to call. Germline CDR1 SGHTA, CDR2 FQGNSA. CDR3 size: 14 residues. Between the trimmed V and J ends, which lost 0 bases and 4 bases, there was a span of 9 bases. CDR3 sequence (DNA): TGTGCCAGCAGCTTAGCCCCAGTAGCCTATGGCTACACCCTC. It codes for CASSLAPVAYGYTL.

Points on this clone: Different DNA sequences within this sample yield the same CDR3. The genes are TRBV7-9 and TRBJ1-2, with 7 nucleotides matching TRBD1. Germline values: CDR1 SEHNR, CDR2 FQNEAQ (reference sequence). There are 13 residues in the CDR3. Germline trimming cut 1 base from V and 4 bases from J; bases unmatched to any gene: 0. The DNA of the CDR3 is TGTGCCAGCAGCTTAGACAGGGGCTATGGCTACACCTTC. It encodes CASSLDRGYGYTF.

V gene TRBV9 combines with J gene TRBJ1-1; 7 bases map to TRBD1. Germline lookup yields CDR1 SGDLS and CDR2 YYNGEE. The CDR3 is 15 residues long. V lost 1 base, J lost 6 bases, and 9 bases stayed unmatched. The CDR3 coding sequence is TGTGCCAGCAGCGTATTATCCCAGGGGGGCGCTGAAGCTTTCTTT. Translated, it gives CASSVLSQGGAEAFF.

In its sample, this clone was seen many times. The rearrangement joins TRBV6-6 to TRBJ1-5; 7 positions agree with TRBD1. The CDR3 covers 14 residues. V was clipped by 7 bases and J by 3 bases; unmatched bases: 6. Per germline, CDR1 MNHNY and CDR2 SVGAGI (reference sequence). The CDR3 reads CASTPTGINQPQHF. The CDR3 nucleotides are TGTGCCAGCACCCCGACAGGGATCAATCAGCCCCAGCATTTT.

This chain links TRBV4-3 with TRBJ2-7, with 9 nucleotides matching TRBD1. Trimming at V came to 0 bases and at J to 4 bases, leaving 7 bases not matched to a gene. The CDR3 totals 16 residues. The germline CDR1 and CDR2 sequences are LGHNA and YSLEER. The DNA of the CDR3 is TGCGCCAGCAGCCAAGATATAGGAGGACAGGGGTACGAGCAGTACTTC. The encoded protein is CASSQDIGGQGYEQYF.

J is TRBJ1-3 and V is TRBV28, with D unclear. Germline V lookup: CDR1 MDHEN, CDR2 SYDVKM. The V end lost 5 bases, the J end lost 3 bases, and 11 bases lay between the germline ends. This CDR3 contains 14 residues. CDR3 nucleotide sequence: TGTGCCAGCAGTCTAAGTACCTTTGGAAACACCATATATTTT. This codes for CASSLSTFGNTIYF.

This chain links TRBV6-5 with TRBJ2-5; TRBD2 might be the D (6 bases). The CDR3 sequence is 15 residues long. V was cut by 5 bases and J by 1 base, with 14 bases left in between. In germline, CDR1 is MNHEY, CDR2 SVGAGI. The CDR3 is CASSRHRGTQETQYF. In DNA, the CDR3 is TGTGCCAGCAGTCGACATCGGGGGACCCAAGAGACCCAGTACTTC.

A few counts support this clone. The chain uses TRBV4-2 and TRBJ1-4; a possible D gene is TRBD1 (6 bases). V gave up 4 bases and J gave up 0 bases, with 12 bases separating them. Germline CDR1 is LGHNA and CDR2 is YNFKEQ. CDR3 length: 16 amino acids. CDR3 protein: CASSRGQSTTNEKLFF. The CDR3 nucleotides are TGTGCCAGCAGCCGAGGACAGTCTACAACTAATGAAAAACTGTTTTTT.

The chain links TRBV2 to TRBJ2-5; 10 positions match TRBD1. Per the germline V gene, CDR1 is SNHLY and CDR2 is FYNNEI. This CDR3 is 13 amino acids long. J lost 3 bases, V lost 7 bases, and 2 bases had no gene match. Here the CDR3 reads CASTGTGEETQYF. As DNA, the CDR3 is TGTGCCAGCACCGGGACAGGGGAAGAGACCCAGTACTTC.

This chain links TRBV5-1 with TRBJ1-5, with TRBD1 matching over 12 bases. The CDR3 runs to 16 residues. V lost 4 bases to trimming and J lost 4 bases; unmatched junction nucleotides: 6. Looked up from germline, CDR1 is SGHRS and CDR2 is YFSETQ. The CDR3 DNA reads as TGCGCCAGCAGCCGAGGGGGACAGGGGGCTAATCAGCCCCAGCATTTT. This translates into CASSRGGQGANQPQHF.

The chain couples TRBV6-1 to TRBJ2-3; 10 bases are a match to TRBD1. Per the germline V gene, CDR1 is MNHNS and CDR2 is SASEGT. V lost 4 bases to trimming and J lost 2 bases; unmatched junction nucleotides: 3. The CDR3 spans 15 residues. Here the CDR3 reads CASSGQGALTDTQYF. Here the CDR3 DNA reads TGTGCCAGCAGTGGACAGGGGGCCCTCACAGATACGCAGTATTTT.

The rearrangement links TRBV2 to TRBJ2-1; 13 positions agree with TRBD2. Losses at the gene ends were 6 bases for V and 0 bases for J; bases not matched to a gene: 11. Germline V CDR1 and CDR2: SNHLY, FYNNEI. CDR3 length: 19 residues. The CDR3 sequence is CASRRGLAGEISSYNEQFF. For the CDR3, the DNA is TGTGCCAGCAGGCGTGGACTAGCGGGGGAAATTAGCTCCTACAATGAGCAGTTCTTC.

The chain uses TRBV5-1 and TRBJ1-2; 12 bases agree with TRBD1. Losses at the gene ends were 2 bases for V and 6 bases for J; bases not matched to a gene: 5. Germline V lookup: CDR1 SGHRS, CDR2 YFSETQ. The CDR3 sequence is 15 residues long. The CDR3 sequence is CASSFLGQGADGYTF. CDR3 bases: TGCGCCAGCAGCTTCCTGGGACAGGGGGCCGATGGCTACACCTTC.

The chain uses TRBV9 and TRBJ1-6; perhaps TRBD1 as D (5 bases). CDR3 length equals 16 residues. V was shortened by 1 base and J by 2 bases, with 10 bases between the two germline ends. Germline values: CDR1 SGDLS, CDR2 YYNGEE. Written as DNA, the CDR3 is TGTGCCAGCAGCGTATCAGGGCTGACCTATAATTCACCCCTCCACTTT. Encoded protein: CASSVSGLTYNSPLHF.

The chain carries TRBV9 and TRBJ1-5; perhaps TRBD1 as D (5 bases). The CDR3 runs to 15 residues. Deletions cut 0 bases from V and 4 bases from J, with 11 bases between. The germline V gene has CDR1 SGDLS and CDR2 YYNGEE. The CDR3: CASSVGVTANQPQHF. CDR3 DNA sequence: TGTGCCAGCAGCGTAGGTGTGACAGCGAATCAGCCCCAGCATTTT.

Comment on this clone: The sample contains more than one DNA sequence encoding this CDR3. The rearrangement links TRBV7-3 to TRBJ2-5; D gene ambiguous. The length of the CDR3 is 13 residues. The germline CDR1 and CDR2 sequences are SGHTA and FQGTGA. Trimming cost V 2 bases and J 2 bases, with 6 bases left between them. The CDR3 protein is CASSLGRQETQYF. Here the CDR3 DNA reads TGTGCCAGCAGCTTAGGCAGACAAGAGACCCAGTACTTC.

The V gene is TRBV27, the J gene TRBJ1-5; possible D gene TRBD1, 6 bases. V dropped 3 bases and J dropped 4 bases, with 10 bases sitting between them. This CDR3 is built from 14 residues. Germline V gives CDR1 MNHEY, CDR2 SMNVEV (reference sequence). This CDR3 is CASSFGQGNQPQHF. CDR3 nucleotides: TGTGCCAGCAGTTTCGGGCAGGGGAATCAGCCCCAGCATTTT.

V is TRBV6-5 and J is TRBJ1-2, with a tentative D call TRBD1 (5 bases). The germline gives CDR1 MNHEY, CDR2 SVGAGI. The CDR3 is made up of 12 amino acids. Deletions cut 6 bases from V and 9 bases from J, with 14 bases between. CDR3 sequence reads: CASSRGGGSYTF. Written as DNA, the CDR3 is TGTGCCAGCAGCCGTGGGGGGGGGAGCTACACCTTC.

The chain recombines TRBV19 with TRBJ2-5; 9 nucleotides match TRBD1. The junction had 10 bases not matched to a gene; V was cut back by 6 bases and J by 5 bases. Germline V CDR1 and CDR2: LNHDA, SQIVND (reference sequence). There are 15 residues in the CDR3. CDR3 region: CASREVQGAGETQYF. As DNA, the CDR3 is TGTGCCAGTAGAGAGGTACAGGGGGCGGGGGAGACCCAGTACTTC.

The CDR3 bases are TGTGCCAGTAGTATGTCTAGCGGGGGGTCAGATACGCAGTATTTT. Encoded protein: CASSMSSGGSDTQYF. This chain connects TRBV19 to TRBJ2-3; TRBD2 matches 11 bases. The CDR3 runs to 15 residues. Germline CDR1 is LNHDA and CDR2 is SQIVND (reference sequence). V trimming: 3 bases; J trimming: 4 bases; junction bases outside the gene matches: 3. The whole variable domain, filled in from reference TRBV19 and TRBJ2-3, reads DGGITQSPKYLFRKEGQNVTLSCEQNLNHDAMYWYRQDPGQGLRLIYYSQIVNDFQKGDIAEGYSVSREKKESFPLTVTSAQKNPTAFYLCASSMSSGGSDTQYFGPGTRLTVL.

J is TRBJ1-1 and V is TRBV6-1, with D hard to call. Germline V CDR1 and CDR2: MNHNS, SASEGT. This CDR3 is built from 15 residues. V lost 2 bases to trimming and J lost 3 bases, with 13 bases between them. The CDR3 reads CASSERSRRDTEAFF. DNA of the CDR3: TGTGCCAGCAGTGAAAGAAGTCGACGGGACACTGAAGCTTTCTTT.

The chain links TRBV6-5 to TRBJ2-1; D possibly corresponds to TRBD2 (6 bases). Germline V CDR1 and CDR2: MNHEY, SVGAGI. Deletions cut 5 bases from V and 9 bases from J, with 17 bases between. This CDR3 region has 14 residues. CDR3 bases: TGTGCCAGCAGTCGTACCTCGGGACTTAGTGAGCAGTTCTTC. As protein: CASSRTSGLSEQFF.

The rearrangement uses TRBV19 and TRBJ1-1; 11 positions agree with TRBD1. The CDR3 is made up of 15 amino acids. The V segment lost 4 bases and the J segment 9 bases; nucleotides outside the gene matches: 10. Germline loops: CDR1 LNHDA, CDR2 SQIVND (reference sequence). The CDR3 region is CASSTPGDRGTKAFF. CDR3 DNA: TGTGCCAGTAGTACCCCCGGGGACAGGGGGACGAAAGCTTTCTTT.